A single sample is the source of the 16 T cell receptor beta chains below, sequenced in a study of regulatory T cells in long-lasting Graves disease. Investigators prepared the TCR beta libraries by applying iRepertoire HTBI primers and Arm-PCR of CDR3 regions. TCRdb processed the multiplex PCR reads anew with MiXCR; each CDR3 protein has one entry. The table shows about 240,000 distinct CDR3 sequences, with 20% to 25% occurring only once. Time point denoted: newly diagnosed GD, antithyroid drugs for less than 3 months. PBMC RNA was the source of the TCR library. The sequenced sample was peripheral blood mononuclear cells (PBMCs), obtained at new diagnosis, from a patient treated with antithyroid drugs. These receptor sequences come from a female donor with Graves disease.

This clonotype came up many times. The V call is TRBV7-9, the J call TRBJ2-1, with D tentatively TRBD1 or TRBD2 (5 bases each). The germline V gene has CDR1 SEHNR and CDR2 FQNEAQ (reference sequence). Trimming took 6 bases from V and 5 from J, leaving 26 bases between them. CDR3 length: 18 amino acids. The CDR3 DNA is TGTGCCAGCAGGGGGGTGGCGGCCGAAGGGGCTACCCACAATGAGCAGTTCTTC. It translates to CASRGVAAEGATHNEQFF.

At least ten counts were recorded for this clonotype. CDR3 bases: TGCGCCAGCAGCTTGACTGGGACAGATAAACCGAACACTGAAGCTTTCTTT. Its protein product is CASSLTGTDKPNTEAFF. The rearrangement joins TRBV5-1 to TRBJ1-1, with 7 bases matching TRBD1. The V segment lost 1 base and the J segment 1 base; nucleotides outside the gene matches: 10. The CDR3 is 17 residues long. Germline CDR1 SGHRS, CDR2 YFSETQ. The variable domain in full, completed from reference TRBV5-1 and TRBJ1-1, reads KAGVTQTPRYLIKTRGQQVTLSCSPISGHRSVSWYQQTPGQGLQFLFEYFSETQRNKGNFPGRFSGRQFSNSRSEMNVSTLELGDSALYLCASSLTGTDKPNTEAFFGQGTRLTVV.

The chain recombines TRBV11-2 with TRBJ2-7; a weak D match, TRBD2 (5 bases). CDR1 is SGHAT, CDR2 FQNNGV, per germline. CDR3 length: 16 amino acids. Trimming stripped 5 bases from V and 3 bases from J, with 20 bases between. The CDR3 nucleotides are TGTGCCAGCAGCCCGCCGCCTCGGGATGTGGACTACGAGCAGTACTTC. It yields the protein CASSPPPRDVDYEQYF. The full variable domain, completed using reference TRBV11-2 and TRBJ2-7, is EAGVAQSPRYKIIEKRQSVAFWCNPISGHATLYWYQQILGQGPKLLIQFQNNGVVDDSQLPKDRFSAERLKGVDSTLKIQPAKLEDSAVYLCASSPPPRDVDYEQYFGPGTRLTVT.

A few counts support this clonotype. The chain joins TRBV9 to TRBJ2-3; 9 positions agree with TRBD2. Germline V CDR1 and CDR2: SGDLS, YYNGEE. The CDR3 is 19 amino acids. V lost 2 bases and J lost 3; bases outside the gene matches: 16. The CDR3 sequence is CASSVRTLAGAGETDTQYF. CDR3 sequence (DNA): TGTGCCAGCAGCGTCCGGACCTTAGCGGGGGCTGGGGAGACAGATACGCAGTATTTT.

V is TRBV10-3 and J is TRBJ2-6, with 7 bases that match TRBD2. V trimming: 3 bases; J trimming: 1 base; junction bases outside the gene matches: 3. Germline V gene data show CDR1 as ENHRY and CDR2 as SYGVKD. The CDR3 is made up of 16 amino acids. Written as DNA, the CDR3 is TGTGCCATCAGTGATCTGGGAGGGTCTGGGGCCAACGTCCTGACTTTC. Amino acid sequence: CAISDLGGSGANVLTF.

In its sample, this clonotype was seen a few times. The chain combines TRBV19 with TRBJ2-4, with TRBD1 as a possible D gene (6 bases). V lost 7 bases and J 7 bases, leaving 17 bases between the germline ends. This CDR3 comprises 14 residues. In germline, CDR1 is LNHDA, CDR2 SQIVND (reference sequence). CDR3 coding DNA: TGTGCCAGTACCCCGACAGGCGGTGGGAACATTCAGTACTTC. Amino acid sequence: CASTPTGGGNIQYF.

At least ten counts were recorded for this clonotype. The V gene is TRBV11-2, the J gene TRBJ1-1, with D maybe TRBD1 (5 bases). Per germline, CDR1 SGHAT and CDR2 FQNNGV. CDR3 length: 13 residues. The ends were cut back, 5 bases at V and 5 bases at J, with 12 bases in the middle. CDR3 bases: TGTGCCAGCAGCACACAGCGGGGGACTGAAGCTTTCTTT. Its protein product is CASSTQRGTEAFF.

This rearrangement joins TRBV9 to TRBJ1-6; D gene unclear. Germline values: CDR1 SGDLS, CDR2 YYNGEE. Trimming took 0 bases from V and 8 from J, leaving 9 bases between them. This CDR3 contains 14 residues. In DNA form, the CDR3 reads TGTGCCAGCAGCGTAGAAATGCAGGATTCACCCCTCCACTTT. Amino acids: CASSVEMQDSPLHF.

The gene calls are TRBV6-1 and TRBJ2-7; tentatively, D is TRBD1 (6 bases). The CDR3 runs to 13 residues. Germline V lookup: CDR1 MNHNS, CDR2 SASEGT. Trimming took 6 bases from V and 3 from J, leaving 12 bases between them. The CDR3 region is CASRNEQGYEQYF. CDR3 nucleotide sequence: TGTGCCAGCAGGAACGAACAGGGCTACGAGCAGTACTTC.

This clonotype was picked up many times. This chain joins TRBV24-1 and TRBJ2-3; TRBD2 aligns across 7 bases. The germline V gene has CDR1 KGHDR and CDR2 SFDVKD. The V segment lost 4 bases and the J segment 0 bases; nucleotides outside the gene matches: 3. This CDR3 has 15 residues. The CDR3 sequence: CATSDISGSTDTQYF. The CDR3 region has the DNA TGTGCCACCAGTGACATTAGCGGGAGCACAGATACGCAGTATTTT.

This clonotype was seen many times. The chain recombines TRBV7-9 with TRBJ2-1; the D is unclear. With 1 base removed from V and 6 bases from J, the gap between germline ends came to 7 bases. Germline V lookup: CDR1 SEHNR, CDR2 FQNEAQ (reference sequence). The CDR3 contains 13 residues. This chain's CDR3 is CASSLVPVNEQFF. The CDR3 DNA is TGTGCCAGCAGCTTAGTCCCCGTCAATGAGCAGTTCTTC.

This clonotype appeared a single time. With only one base between it and a far larger clone, this is likely a read error. This sequence joins TRBV30 and TRBJ2-5; D is perhaps TRBD2 (6 bases). V gave up 7 bases and J gave up 11 bases, with 17 bases separating them. Germline CDR1 and CDR2: GTSNPN and SVGIG (reference sequence). CDR3 length: 11 amino acids. Here the CDR3 DNA reads TGTGCCTCGGACTATTACAATGAGCAGTACTTC. Encoded protein: CASDYYNEQYF.

The chain carries TRBV24-1 and TRBJ2-2; TRBD2 agrees at 10 bases. CDR1 and CDR2 (germline): KGHDR, SFDVKD. The CDR3 is 17 amino acids. Trimming at V came to 1 base and at J to 7 bases, leaving 8 bases not matched to a gene. In DNA form, the CDR3 reads TGTGCCACCAGTGATTTCCGAGCGGGAGGGCGAGTCGGGGAGCTGTTTTTT. Translated, it gives CATSDFRAGGRVGELFF.

This clonotype was recorded many times. The V call is TRBV13, the J call TRBJ1-1; 9 bases line up with TRBD1. Per the germline V gene, CDR1 is PRHDT and CDR2 is FYEKMQ (reference sequence). J lost 6 bases, V lost 5 bases, and 10 bases had no gene match. CDR3 length: 15 amino acids. The CDR3 nucleotides are TGTGCCAGCAGCGCCCCTGGACAGGGGACGCCTGAAGCTTTCTTT. It is translated as CASSAPGQGTPEAFF.

This clonotype was observed many times. J is TRBJ2-7 and V is TRBV7-2; the match to TRBD1 covers 8 bases. The CDR3 covers 14 residues. Per the germline V gene, CDR1 is SGHTA and CDR2 is FQGNSA. V lost 2 bases to trimming and J lost 6 bases; unmatched junction nucleotides: 6. The DNA of the CDR3 is TGTGCCAGCAGCTTACTCGGACAGGGTTCCGAGCAGTACTTC. This encodes CASSLLGQGSEQYF.

This clonotype was observed many times. This rearrangement joins TRBV12-3 or TRBV12-4 to TRBJ2-7; TRBD1 aligns across 7 bases. V was pared by 5 bases and J by 4 bases, with 8 bases of the junction left unmatched. The CDR3 is 14 residues long. The DNA of the CDR3 is TGTGCCAGCAGTCGCACAGGGGAAGGGTACGAGCAGTACTTC. Residues: CASSRTGEGYEQYF.